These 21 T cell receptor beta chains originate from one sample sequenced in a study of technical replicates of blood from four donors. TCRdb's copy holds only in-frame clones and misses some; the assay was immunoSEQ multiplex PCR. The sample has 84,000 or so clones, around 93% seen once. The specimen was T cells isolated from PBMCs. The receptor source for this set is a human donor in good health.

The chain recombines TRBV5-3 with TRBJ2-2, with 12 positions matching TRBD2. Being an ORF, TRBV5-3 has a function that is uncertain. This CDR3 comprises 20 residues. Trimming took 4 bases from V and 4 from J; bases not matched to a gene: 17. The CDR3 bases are TGTGCCAGAAGCGCCGGACTAGCGGGACTTCAAGTTAGAGTCACCGGGGAGCTGTTTTTT. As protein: CARSAGLAGLQVRVTGELFF.

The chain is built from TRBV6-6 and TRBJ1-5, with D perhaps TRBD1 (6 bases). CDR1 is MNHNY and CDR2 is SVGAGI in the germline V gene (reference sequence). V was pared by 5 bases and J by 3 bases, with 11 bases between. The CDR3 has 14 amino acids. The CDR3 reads CASSKTGNNQPQHF. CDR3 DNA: TGTGCCAGCAGTAAGACAGGAAACAATCAGCCCCAGCATTTT.

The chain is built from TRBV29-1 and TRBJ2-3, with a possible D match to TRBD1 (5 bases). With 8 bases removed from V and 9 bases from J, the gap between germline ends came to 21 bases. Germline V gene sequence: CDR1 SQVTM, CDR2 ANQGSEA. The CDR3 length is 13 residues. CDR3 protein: CSLDQGTGRTQYF. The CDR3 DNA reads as TGCAGCCTCGACCAGGGCACAGGTCGAACGCAGTATTTT.

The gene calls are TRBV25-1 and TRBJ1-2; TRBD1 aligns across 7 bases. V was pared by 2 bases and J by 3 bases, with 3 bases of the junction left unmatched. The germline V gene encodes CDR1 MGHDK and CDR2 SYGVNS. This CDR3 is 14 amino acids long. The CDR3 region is CASSETTGYYGYTF. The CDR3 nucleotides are TGTGCCAGCAGTGAAACGACAGGGTACTATGGCTACACCTTC.

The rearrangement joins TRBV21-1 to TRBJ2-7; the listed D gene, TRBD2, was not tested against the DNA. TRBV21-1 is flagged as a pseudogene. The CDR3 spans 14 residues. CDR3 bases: TGTGCCAGCAGCACCGCGGGACGGCACTACGAGCAGTACTTC. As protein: CASSTAGRHYEQYF.

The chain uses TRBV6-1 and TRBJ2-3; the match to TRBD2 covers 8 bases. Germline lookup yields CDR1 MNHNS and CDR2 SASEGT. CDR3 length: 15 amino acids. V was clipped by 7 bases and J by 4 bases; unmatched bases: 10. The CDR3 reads CASTSGTRVPDTQYF. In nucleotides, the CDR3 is TGTGCCAGCACCTCCGGGACTAGAGTTCCAGATACGCAGTATTTT.

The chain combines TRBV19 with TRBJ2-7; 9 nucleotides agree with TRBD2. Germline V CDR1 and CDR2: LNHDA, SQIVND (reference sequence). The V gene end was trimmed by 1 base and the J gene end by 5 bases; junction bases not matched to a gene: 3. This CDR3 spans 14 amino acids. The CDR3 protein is CASSIGAGGNEQYF. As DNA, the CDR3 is TGTGCCAGTAGTATAGGAGCGGGGGGCAACGAGCAGTACTTC.

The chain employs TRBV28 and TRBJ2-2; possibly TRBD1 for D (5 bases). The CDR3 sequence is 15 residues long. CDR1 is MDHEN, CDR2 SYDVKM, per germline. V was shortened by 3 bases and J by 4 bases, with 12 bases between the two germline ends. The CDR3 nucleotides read TGTGCCAGCAGTTTGGCTGGGGCTTTCACCGGGGAGCTGTTTTTT. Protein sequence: CASSLAGAFTGELFF.

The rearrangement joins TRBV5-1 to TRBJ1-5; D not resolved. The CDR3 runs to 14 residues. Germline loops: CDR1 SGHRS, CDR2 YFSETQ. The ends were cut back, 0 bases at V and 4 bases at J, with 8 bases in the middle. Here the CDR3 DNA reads TGCGCCAGCAGCTTGGGGTCAGGAAATCAGCCCCAGCATTTT. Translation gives CASSLGSGNQPQHF.

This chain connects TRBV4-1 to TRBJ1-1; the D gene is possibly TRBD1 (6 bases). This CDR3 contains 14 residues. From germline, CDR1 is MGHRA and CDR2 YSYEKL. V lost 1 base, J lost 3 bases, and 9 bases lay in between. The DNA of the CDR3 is TGCGCCAGCAGCCAAGGCCCAGGGGACACTGAAGCTTTCTTT. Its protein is CASSQGPGDTEAFF.

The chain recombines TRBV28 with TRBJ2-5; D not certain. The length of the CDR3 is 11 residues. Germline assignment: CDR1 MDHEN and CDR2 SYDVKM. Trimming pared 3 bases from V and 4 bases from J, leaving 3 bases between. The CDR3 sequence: CASSFRETQYF. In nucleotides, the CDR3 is TGTGCCAGCAGTTTCCGAGAGACCCAGTACTTC.

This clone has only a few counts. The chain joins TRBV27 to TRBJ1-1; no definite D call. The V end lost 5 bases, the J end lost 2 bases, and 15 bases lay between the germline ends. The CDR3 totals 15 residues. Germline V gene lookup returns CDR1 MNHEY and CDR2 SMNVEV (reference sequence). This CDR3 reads CASSPVPGRNTEAFF. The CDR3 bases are TGTGCCAGCAGTCCCGTCCCGGGGAGAAACACTGAAGCTTTCTTT.

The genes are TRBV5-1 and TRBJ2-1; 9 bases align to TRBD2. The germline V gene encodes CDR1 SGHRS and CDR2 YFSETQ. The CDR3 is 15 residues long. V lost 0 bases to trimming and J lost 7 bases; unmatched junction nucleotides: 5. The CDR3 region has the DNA TGCGCCAGCAGCTTGGAAGCTAGCGGGGTGAATGAGCAGTTCTTC. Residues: CASSLEASGVNEQFF.

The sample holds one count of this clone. DNA for the CDR3: TGTGCCAGCAGTTTTGGGCAGGCGATGAAACTGTTTTTT. It is translated as CASSFGQAMKLFF. This chain uses TRBV28 with TRBJ1-4; D not certain. Per germline, CDR1 MDHEN and CDR2 SYDVKM. V lost 3 bases and J lost 11, with 13 bases in between. The CDR3 is 13 amino acids. Together with reference TRBV28 and TRBJ1-4, the CDR3 gives the full variable domain: DVKVTQSSRYLVKRTGEKVFLECVQDMDHENMFWYRQDPGLGLRLIYFSYDVKMKEKGDIPEGYSVSREKKERFSLILESASTNQTSMYLCASSFGQAMKLFFGSGTQLSVL.

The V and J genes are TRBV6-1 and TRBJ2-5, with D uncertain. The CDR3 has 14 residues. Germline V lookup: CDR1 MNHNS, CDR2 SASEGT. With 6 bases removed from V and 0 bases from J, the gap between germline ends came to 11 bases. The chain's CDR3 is CASRESAYQETQYF. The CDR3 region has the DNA TGTGCCAGCAGGGAGTCAGCCTACCAAGAGACCCAGTACTTC.

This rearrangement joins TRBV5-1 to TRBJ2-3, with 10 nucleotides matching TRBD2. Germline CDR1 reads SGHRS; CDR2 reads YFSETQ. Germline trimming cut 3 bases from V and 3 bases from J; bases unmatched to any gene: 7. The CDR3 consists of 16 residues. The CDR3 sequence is CASSYWTSGLTDTQYF. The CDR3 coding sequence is TGCGCCAGCAGCTATTGGACTAGCGGATTGACAGATACGCAGTATTTT.

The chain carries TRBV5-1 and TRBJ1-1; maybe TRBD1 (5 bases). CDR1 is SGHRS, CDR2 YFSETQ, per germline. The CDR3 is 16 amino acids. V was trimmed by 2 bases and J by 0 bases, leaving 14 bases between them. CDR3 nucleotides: TGCGCCAGCAGCTTACAGGCCGGGAGTATGAACACTGAAGCTTTCTTT. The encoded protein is CASSLQAGSMNTEAFF.

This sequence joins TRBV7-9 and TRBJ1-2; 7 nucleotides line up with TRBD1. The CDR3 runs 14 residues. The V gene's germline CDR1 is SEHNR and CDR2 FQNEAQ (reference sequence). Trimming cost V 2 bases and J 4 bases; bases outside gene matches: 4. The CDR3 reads CASSLSGTVYGYTF. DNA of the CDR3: TGTGCCAGCAGCTTAAGTGGGACAGTCTATGGCTACACCTTC.

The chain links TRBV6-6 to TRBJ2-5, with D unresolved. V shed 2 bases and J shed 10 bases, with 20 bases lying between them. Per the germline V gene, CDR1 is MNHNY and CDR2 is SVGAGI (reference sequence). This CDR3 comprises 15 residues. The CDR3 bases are TGTGCCAGCAGTTACGGCCTTGGGTTTACGGGTGGCCAGTACTTC. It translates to CASSYGLGFTGGQYF.

The CDR3 is CASSSRDSSTDTQYF. The CDR3 DNA reads TGCGCCAGCAGCTCAAGGGACTCGAGCACAGATACGCAGTATTTT. This rearrangement joins TRBV5-1 to TRBJ2-3; TRBD2 might be the D (6 bases). Trimming stripped 3 bases from V and 0 bases from J, with 11 bases between. This CDR3 contains 15 residues. The germline CDR1 and CDR2 sequences are SGHRS and YFSETQ.

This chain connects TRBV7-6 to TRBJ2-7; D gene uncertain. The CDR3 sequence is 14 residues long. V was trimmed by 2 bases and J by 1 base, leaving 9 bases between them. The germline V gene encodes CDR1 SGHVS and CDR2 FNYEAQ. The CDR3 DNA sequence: TGTGCCAGCAGCTTATCAGGTGTATCCTACGAGCAGTACTTC. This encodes CASSLSGVSYEQYF.